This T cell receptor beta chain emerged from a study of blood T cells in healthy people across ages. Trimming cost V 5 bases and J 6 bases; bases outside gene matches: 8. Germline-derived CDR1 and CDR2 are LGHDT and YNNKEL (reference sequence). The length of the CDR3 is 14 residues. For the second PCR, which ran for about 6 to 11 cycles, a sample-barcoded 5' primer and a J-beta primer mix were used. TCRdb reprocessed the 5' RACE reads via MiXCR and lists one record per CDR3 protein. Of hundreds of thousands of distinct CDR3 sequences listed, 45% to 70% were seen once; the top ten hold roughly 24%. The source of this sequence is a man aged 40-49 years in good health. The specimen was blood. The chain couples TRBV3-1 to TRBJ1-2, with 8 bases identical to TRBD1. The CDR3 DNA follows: TGTGCCAGCAGCTTAGGACAGGGTACCGATGGCTACACCTTC. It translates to CASSLGQGTDGYTF.